Listed here are 21 T cell receptor beta chains from one sample, sequenced in a study of CD8+CD57+ T cells in acquired aplastic anemia. Selection for sequencing was limited to patients who had shown CD8+CD57+ cell expansion by flow cytometry. Profiles of TCR beta VDJ and CDR3 were generated from a genomic DNA template. TCRdb re-analysed the reads in MiXCR, keeping a single row per CDR3 protein. This sample has approximately 180,000 distinct CDR3 sequences, with approximately 48% found just once. The sequenced sample consisted of sorted CD4+, CD8+, or CD8+CD57+ T cells (not recorded which) from PBMCs. The receptors originated from a human donor with aplastic anemia.

A remark on this clonotype: This may be a read error, as it is one base from a much larger clone. The chain employs TRBV11-2 and TRBJ2-7; 9 bases match TRBD1. This CDR3 has 16 amino acids. CDR1 is SGHAT and CDR2 is FQNNGV in the germline V gene. CDR3: CASSHLAGTGPHERYF. The CDR3 DNA is TGTGCCAGCAGCCACCTAGCCGGGACAGGGCCCCACGAGCGGTACTTC.

This clonotype was seen repeatedly, ten times or more. The chain carries TRBV19 and TRBJ2-1; D may match TRBD1 or TRBD2 (6 bases each). The CDR3 is made up of 14 amino acids. V was shortened by 6 bases and J by 11 bases, with 20 bases between the two germline ends. The germline gives CDR1 LNHDA, CDR2 SQIVND (reference sequence). CDR3 coding DNA: TGTGCCAGTAGGGTTGGGGGGCAGGTTCCTCAGCAGTTCTTC. Amino acids: CASRVGGQVPQQFF.

The gene calls are TRBV3-1 and TRBJ2-6; TRBD2 agrees at 13 bases. Per germline, CDR1 LGHDT and CDR2 YNNKEL (reference sequence). The CDR3 is made up of 15 amino acids. Trimming removed 8 bases from V and 3 bases from J; junction bases left unmatched: 1. The CDR3 DNA reads TGTGCCAGCGGACTAGCGGGAGATGGGGCCAACGTCCTGACTTTC. This sequence encodes CASGLAGDGANVLTF. Using reference TRBV3-1 and TRBJ2-6 for the parts outside the CDR3, the full variable domain is DTAVSQTPKYLVTQMGNDKSIKCEQNLGHDTMYWYKQDSKKFLKIMFSYNNKELIINETVPNRFSPKSPDKAHLNLHINSLELGDSAVYFCASGLAGDGANVLTFGAGSRLTVL.

The chain uses TRBV20-1 and TRBJ2-7, with TRBD2 matching over 8 bases. CDR3 size: 14 residues. CDR1 is DFQATT, CDR2 SNEGSKA, per germline (reference sequence). Trimming took 5 bases from V and 1 from J; bases not matched to a gene: 7. Here the CDR3 DNA reads TGCAGTGCTGACCCCGGGACTAGATCCTACGAGCAGTACTTC. This codes for CSADPGTRSYEQYF.

The chain uses TRBV2 and TRBJ1-5; tentatively, D is TRBD1 (6 bases). Trimming stripped 2 bases from V and 6 bases from J, with 11 bases between. From germline, CDR1 is SNHLY and CDR2 FYNNEI. This CDR3 contains 14 residues. CDR3 residues: CASSEFGQIQPQHF. In nucleotides, the CDR3 is TGTGCCAGCAGTGAATTCGGACAGATTCAGCCCCAGCATTTT.

V gene TRBV2 combines with J gene TRBJ2-6, with a weak D call TRBD1 (6 bases). Per germline, CDR1 SNHLY and CDR2 FYNNEI. The CDR3 consists of 15 residues. V dropped 5 bases and J dropped 1 base, with 9 bases sitting between them. The CDR3 reads CASSYRDSGANVLTF. CDR3 DNA: TGTGCCAGCAGTTACAGGGATTCTGGGGCCAACGTCCTGACTTTC.

This clonotype was counted a few times. The rearrangement links TRBV28 to TRBJ2-5; 7 bases agree with TRBD1. V shed 4 bases, J shed 6 bases, and the junction held 5 bases outside the gene matches. The CDR3 is 13 residues long. The germline CDR1 and CDR2 sequences are MDHEN and SYDVKM. DNA of the CDR3: TGTGCCAGCAGTTCGACAGGGAACAAGACCCAGTACTTC. It specifies CASSSTGNKTQYF.

The J gene is TRBJ2-5, the V gene TRBV7-9; D is perhaps TRBD2 (5 bases). This CDR3 comprises 14 residues. V lost 0 bases, J lost 6 bases, and 11 bases lay in between. In germline, CDR1 is SEHNR, CDR2 FQNEAQ (reference sequence). CDR3 amino acids: CASSLATRRKTQYF. CDR3 nucleotide sequence: TGTGCCAGCAGCTTAGCGACACGGAGGAAGACCCAGTACTTC.

This chain joins TRBV20-1 and TRBJ2-3; weak D call: TRBD2 (5 bases). This CDR3 contains 14 residues. Germline CDR1 reads DFQATT; CDR2 reads SNEGSKA (reference sequence). The V end was cut by 5 bases, the J end by 2 bases, with 14 bases between. CDR3 DNA sequence: TGCAGTGCTGTGGGTAGCGCATCCACAGATACGCAGTATTTT. It yields the protein CSAVGSASTDTQYF.

The genes are TRBV7-9 and TRBJ1-2, with 7 bases aligning to TRBD1. Germline V gives CDR1 SEHNR, CDR2 FQNEAQ (reference sequence). V lost 2 bases, J lost 5 bases, and 8 bases stayed unmatched. This CDR3 is 15 amino acids long. The CDR3, as DNA: TGTGCCAGCAGCTTATGGTGGGACAGTGAATATGGCTACACCTTC. This translates into CASSLWWDSEYGYTF.

This clonotype showed up just a few times. The J gene is TRBJ2-5, the V gene TRBV20-1; unclear D gene. V was trimmed by 3 bases and J by 5 bases, leaving 13 bases between them. The germline V gene has CDR1 DFQATT and CDR2 SNEGSKA (reference sequence). This CDR3 has 13 amino acids. The CDR3 DNA reads as TGCAGTGCTAGTCTAGTGCTGGGGGAGACCCAGTACTTC. This sequence encodes CSASLVLGETQYF.

This clonotype was recorded many times. The V gene is TRBV11-2, the J gene TRBJ2-2; 8 bases agree with TRBD2. Per the germline V gene, CDR1 is SGHAT and CDR2 is FQNNGV. The CDR3 contains 17 residues. Trimming took 3 bases from V and 0 from J; bases not matched to a gene: 6. The CDR3 DNA is TGTGCCAGCAGCTTCGGAACGGGAGGGACGAACACCGGGGAGCTGTTTTTT. Translating it yields CASSFGTGGTNTGELFF.

This clonotype appeared a few times. The genes are TRBV7-3 and TRBJ1-4, with 8 positions matching TRBD1. CDR3 length: 14 amino acids. Trimming at V came to 5 bases and at J to 6 bases, leaving 5 bases not matched to a gene. Germline CDR1 is SGHTA and CDR2 is FQGTGA. The CDR3 protein is CASSQTGGDEKLFF. Written as DNA, the CDR3 is TGTGCCAGCAGCCAAACAGGGGGTGATGAAAAACTGTTTTTT.

V usage is TRBV10-3 and J usage is TRBJ2-6, with D tentatively TRBD1 or TRBD2 (5 bases each). Between the trimmed V and J ends, which lost 11 bases and 0 bases, there was a span of 14 bases. CDR1 and CDR2 from the germline V gene are ENHRY and SYGVKD. The CDR3 has 15 amino acids. The CDR3 DNA is TGTGCCGCCGTGGGGGACCTCTCTGGGGCCAACGTCCTGACTTTC. This gives the protein CAAVGDLSGANVLTF.

The chain has TRBV7-3 and TRBJ1-2; TRBD1 might be the D (6 bases). CDR1 is SGHTA, CDR2 FQGTGA, per germline. Trimming shortened V by 5 bases and J by 10 bases, and 17 bases separated the two germline ends. The CDR3 is 13 amino acids. The CDR3 loop is CASSAQGFIDYTF. The CDR3 bases are TGTGCCAGCAGCGCCCAGGGGTTCATCGACTACACCTTC. Full variable domain (missing parts from reference TRBV7-3 and TRBJ1-2): GAGVSQTPSNKVTEKGKYVELRCDPISGHTALYWYRQSLGQGPEFLIYFQGTGAADDSGLPNDRFFAVRPEGSVSTLKIQRTERGDSAVYLCASSAQGFIDYTFGSGTRLTVV.

This clonotype was observed a handful of times. A junction end diverges from the germline sequence, so it may reflect a read error. This chain connects TRBV5-1 to TRBJ1-1; 8 bases map to TRBD1. Germline V gives CDR1 SGHRS, CDR2 YFSETQ. This CDR3 comprises 15 residues. The CDR3 loop is CASSLSTGANAEAFF. Here the CDR3 DNA reads TGCGCCAGCAGCTTGTCGACAGGGGCGAACGCTGAAGCTTTCTTT.

Concerning this clonotype: A much bigger clone sits one base away, suggesting this may be a read error. The rearrangement links TRBV25-1 to TRBJ2-2, with 7 positions matching TRBD1. This CDR3 is built from 15 residues. Germline loops: CDR1 MGHDK, CDR2 SYGVNS. The junction had 7 bases not matched to a gene; V was cut back by 8 bases and J by 1 base. The CDR3 DNA is TGTGCCAGCGGCCTAGGGACAGAGAACACCGGGGAGCTGTTTTTT. Encoded protein: CASGLGTENTGELFF.

At least ten counts were recorded for this clonotype. J is TRBJ1-6 and V is TRBV27; the D is unclear. The CDR3 extends over 15 amino acids. Trimming took 7 bases from V and 0 from J, leaving 10 bases between them. The germline CDR1 and CDR2 sequences are MNHEY and SMNVEV (reference sequence). CDR3 in DNA: TGTGCCAGCAAGGTTGTGTTCTCCTATAATTCACCCCTCCACTTT. Translation gives CASKVVFSYNSPLHF.

J is TRBJ1-2 and V is TRBV20-1, with no clear D. Trimming took 6 bases from V and 4 from J, leaving 15 bases between them. CDR3 size: 13 residues. CDR1 and CDR2 (germline): DFQATT, SNEGSKA (reference sequence). This CDR3 reads CSASKLGVYGYTF. The DNA for the CDR3 is TGCAGTGCCAGTAAACTGGGAGTCTATGGCTACACCTTC.

This chain connects TRBV19 to TRBJ2-3, with D tentatively TRBD1 (5 bases). The V end was cut by 3 bases, the J end by 2 bases, with 9 bases between. The CDR3 sequence is 14 residues long. CDR1 LNHDA and CDR2 SQIVND come from the germline V gene (reference sequence). The CDR3 coding sequence is TGTGCCAGTAGTATTTGGACAAACACAGATACGCAGTATTTT. Encoded protein: CASSIWTNTDTQYF.

This clonotype showed up just a few times. The chain links TRBV29-1 to TRBJ2-2; D uncertain. Germline CDR1 and CDR2: SQVTM and ANQGSEA. Trimming took off 4 bases at V and 1 base at J, with 4 bases between the two ends. The CDR3 length is 12 residues. CDR3 sequence reads: CSVVKNTGELFF. The CDR3 region has the DNA TGCAGCGTTGTCAAGAACACCGGGGAGCTGTTTTTT.